Below, one T cell receptor (beta chain) is given with its context. Its cognate antigen has yet to be identified. There are no base qualities to consult, and no much larger clone falls within one base. These data come from a study of CD4 T cells in relation to SARS-CoV-2 and coronaviruses (dated by TCRdb to the early 2020s). Some background on the complete study: In the ViraFEST assay, PBMCs were cultured with antigen for nine to ten days, after which TCR beta CDR3s were sequenced to identify clonal expansions specific to the antigen. The full convalescent cohort of more than nine patients had a median age of roughly 38 years, ranging from roughly 21 to 72 years. Memory CD4+ T cell crossreactivity between SARS-CoV-2 and common cold coronavirus spike proteins was assessed at the TCR clonotype level in the study. Of the approximately 12 convalescent patients, 8 were male and 4 were female, and two of the subjects were Hispanic. Using patient-derived lymphoblastoid cell lines, the shared crossreactive spike epitopes were mapped to their HLA restriction. The Adaptive Biotechnologies TCR-sequencing kit was used to sequence samples from a few pre-COVID donors and the naive versus memory experiments, whereas other data were Illumina-based. Expansion assays from other donors in the study were sequenced with a different, Illumina-based TCR-beta assay. Study-level results and caveats: Memory CD4+ clonotypes crossrecognizing SARS-CoV-2 and at least one common cold coronavirus spike were found in around 65% of donors. Sequencing of naive versus memory cells indicated that the assay detects memory recall responses, not primary responses primed during culture. Pre-pandemic and post-infection samples were not both contributed by any donor, so tracing of the source of pre-existing responses was limited. Significantly weaker SARS-CoV-2-driven expansion was shown by crossreactive clones than by monoreactive clones, consistent with antigenic imprinting. Since the crossreactivity analysis centred on spike protein, crossreactivity against other viral proteins was not assessed. The study was constrained by small numbers of patients and of tested TCRs.

CEF-cultured naive and memory CD4+ T cell DNA received survey-level immunoSEQ TCR-beta sequencing. The paper's data handling went like this. During preprocessing, nonproductive sequences were discarded, as were any CDR3s that did not begin with C, did not end with F or W, or were shorter than 7 amino acids. The MANAFEST web app was used to call antigen-specific clonotypes on the basis of expansion compared with the reference and with other culture wells. To be counted as positive, a clone had to show significant expansion compared with the reference culture, at an FDR below 0.05, in 2 of 3 replicate wells. A further requirement for positive clones was significant expansion compared with all other tandem wells, along with an odds ratio above 5. Cultured and uncultured naive and memory CD4+ repertoires were searched for previously identified spike- and CEF-reactive CDR3s. After three terminal residues were trimmed from each end, CDR3 homology was quantified as pairwise Levenshtein distance using the stringdist R package. The clones in this table, taken by TCRdb from immuneACCESS, are in-frame only. Not every clone is retained; where verified, under half of the shortfall comes from an unresolved V gene, and the cause of the rest is unknown. V and J calls and clone size are copied from that table; D and trimming were computed from the DNA. The sample table shows around 41,000 clones, and approximately 80% are seen once. The ten largest clonotypes hold 1% to 1.5% of the sample.

Sequences MNHEY (CDR1) and SVGAGI (CDR2) are obtained from the germline V gene. Relative to germline, V is missing 5 bases and J is missing 3 bases, with 6 bases of the junction outside any gene match. The CDR3 numbers 15 residues from cysteine through phenylalanine. CDR3 DNA only is kept here, 45 bases in frame from base 1. Naive and memory CD4+ T cells were separated from cryopreserved PBMCs by first enriching for CD4 and then performing EasySep naive CD4+ T cell enrichment. Sorted naive or memory CD4+ T cells (about 97,000) were grown at a 1:1 ratio with T cell-depleted PBMCs and CEF peptides for 10 days. In general, triplicate replicate wells were used for every peptide culture condition. Ficoll-Paque PLUS gradient centrifugation was used to isolate PBMCs from leukapheresis product or whole blood. PBMCs were either cryopreserved at -140 degrees C or used fresh in the expansion assay. The QIAamp Micro DNA Kit was used to extract genomic DNA from the CD4+ T cells.

The V and J genes are TRBV6-5 and TRBJ1-5, with 8 bases aligning to TRBD1. This TCR was sampled from an adult with COVID-19. The sequenced sample was naive CD4+ T cells from PBMCs, cultured in vitro. The sample's cell subset or site, from its label and the paper: naive CD4+ T cells isolated by negative enrichment. The DNA sequence is TGTGCCAGCAGTAGGGGACAGGCCAACAATCAGCCCCAGCATTTT. This gives the protein CASSRGQANNQPQHF.